These 20 T cell receptor beta chains came from one sample sequenced in a study of cytomegalovirus exposure and HLA in healthy donors. TCRdb's table, derived via immunoSEQ multiplex PCR, lists solely in-frame clones and lacks some. The data show about 250,000 clones, about 90% seen once. Sequencing was carried out using PBMCs. Receptors originate from a man aged 18-30 years in good health and CMV-seropositive.

V and J are TRBV27 and TRBJ1-5; D possibly corresponds to TRBD1 (5 bases). V was trimmed by 0 bases and J by 2 bases, leaving 8 bases between them. Germline V lookup: CDR1 MNHEY, CDR2 SMNVEV (reference sequence). The CDR3 consists of 15 residues. In DNA, the CDR3 is TGTGCCAGCAGTTTATCCAGGGTTGGCAATCAGCCCCAGCATTTT. Amino acid sequence: CASSLSRVGNQPQHF.

The rearrangement joins TRBV2 to TRBJ2-1; a possible D gene is TRBD2 (5 bases). V was clipped by 6 bases and J by 5 bases, with 17 bases between them. CDR1 is SNHLY, CDR2 FYNNEI, per germline. The CDR3 spans 15 residues. CDR3 bases: TGTGCCAGCAGGACGAGCAGCGGAGGCCACAATGAGCAGTTCTTC. It encodes CASRTSSGGHNEQFF.

The chain recombines TRBV7-9 with TRBJ2-2; D is possibly TRBD2 (6 bases). Per the germline V gene, CDR1 is SEHNR and CDR2 is FQNEAQ (reference sequence). V was shortened by 8 bases and J by 8 bases, with 15 bases between the two germline ends. This CDR3 region has 13 residues. CDR3 sequence (DNA): TGTGCCAGCGGCGGGAAGAACCAGGGGGAGCTGTTTTTT. It specifies CASGGKNQGELFF. The whole variable domain, remainder taken from reference TRBV7-9 and TRBJ2-2, is DTGVSQNPRHKITKRGQNVTFRCDPISEHNRLYWYRQTLGQGPEFLTYFQNEAQLEKSRLLSDRFSAERPKGSFSTLEIQRTEQGDSAMYLCASGGKNQGELFFGEGSRLTVL.

The rearrangement joins TRBV2 to TRBJ2-5; 14 bases align to TRBD2. V lost 6 bases and J lost 4; bases outside the gene matches: 4. The germline CDR1 and CDR2 sequences are SNHLY and FYNNEI. The CDR3 consists of 15 residues. CDR3 sequence reads: CASRGTSGSLETQYF. CDR3 DNA sequence: TGTGCCAGCAGGGGGACTAGCGGGAGTCTAGAGACCCAGTACTTC.

The V and J genes are TRBV6-5 and TRBJ1-3, with 7 bases identical to TRBD1. This CDR3 is 12 amino acids long. Trimming removed 6 bases from V and 8 bases from J; junction bases left unmatched: 4. CDR1 is MNHEY and CDR2 is SVGAGI in the germline V gene. Here the CDR3 reads CASSHRGHTIYF. The CDR3 bases are TGTGCCAGCAGCCACAGGGGTCACACCATATATTTT.

Only one count was recorded for this clone. The chain joins TRBV4-2 to TRBJ1-2, with 8 bases identical to TRBD1. Germline assignment: CDR1 LGHNA and CDR2 YNFKEQ. The CDR3 runs to 14 residues. V lost 4 bases, J lost 2 bases, and 3 bases stayed unmatched. The CDR3 protein is CASSLTGENYGYTF. The CDR3 coding sequence is TGTGCCAGCAGCCTGACAGGGGAAAACTATGGCTACACCTTC.

In its sample, this clone was seen a few times. The gene calls are TRBV19 and TRBJ2-5; 8 bases map to TRBD1. Germline V CDR1 and CDR2: LNHDA, SQIVND (reference sequence). With 6 bases clipped from V and 3 bases from J, the junction kept 0 bases outside the gene matches. This CDR3 region has 12 residues. CDR3 protein: CASRTGEETQYF. CDR3 sequence (DNA): TGTGCCAGTAGGACAGGGGAAGAGACCCAGTACTTC.

The V gene is TRBV10-3, the J gene TRBJ1-4; D unresolved. CDR3 length equals 12 residues. The V gene's germline CDR1 is ENHRY and CDR2 SYGVKD. With 10 bases removed from V and 6 bases from J, the gap between germline ends came to 12 bases. This CDR3 is CASGLPDEKLFF. For the CDR3, the DNA is TGTGCCAGCGGACTCCCGGATGAAAAACTGTTTTTT.

V usage is TRBV27 and J usage is TRBJ2-7, with D maybe TRBD1 (6 bases). This CDR3 contains 12 residues. In germline, CDR1 is MNHEY, CDR2 SMNVEV (reference sequence). V dropped 4 bases and J dropped 6 bases, with 10 bases sitting between them. CDR3 sequence (DNA): TGTGCCAGCAGTTCCACAGGGATCGAGCAGTACTTC. As protein: CASSSTGIEQYF.

This rearrangement joins TRBV12-5 to TRBJ1-1; TRBD1 might be the D (6 bases). CDR1 LGHNT and CDR2 FRNRAP come from the germline V gene. CDR3 length: 13 residues. Trimming removed 2 bases from V and 4 bases from J, with 8 bases in between. This chain's CDR3 is CASGLTGFTEAFF. Written as DNA, the CDR3 is TGTGCTAGTGGTTTGACAGGGTTCACTGAAGCTTTCTTT.

The chain couples TRBV4-1 to TRBJ2-7; 12 nucleotides agree with TRBD2. CDR1 is MGHRA and CDR2 is YSYEKL in the germline V gene. Trimming at V came to 2 bases and at J to 6 bases, leaving 20 bases not matched to a gene. This CDR3 region has 20 residues. For the CDR3, the DNA is TGCGCCAGCAGCCAACCCCGGGCCCGGACTAGCGGGACATTCTTGCCCGAGCAGTACTTC. Translated: CASSQPRARTSGTFLPEQYF.

The chain employs TRBV15 and TRBJ2-1; D ambiguous. The V gene lost 0 bases and the J gene lost 3 bases, with 9 bases spanning the gap. Germline V lookup: CDR1 LNHNV, CDR2 YYDKDF (reference sequence). The CDR3 spans 15 residues. In DNA form, the CDR3 reads TGTGCCACCAGCAGAGAACTGAACCTCTACAATGAGCAGTTCTTC. Translated: CATSRELNLYNEQFF.

The rearrangement uses TRBV6-5 and TRBJ2-3; D perhaps matches TRBD2 (5 bases). Germline V CDR1 and CDR2: MNHEY, SVGAGI. The CDR3 spans 13 residues. V was pared by 5 bases and J by 4 bases, with 10 bases between. CDR3 in amino acids: CASSADFPDTQYF. The DNA for the CDR3 is TGTGCCAGCAGTGCGGACTTCCCAGATACGCAGTATTTT.

The sample holds one count of this clone. Other nucleotide sequences from this sample produce the same CDR3. The chain couples TRBV6-5 to TRBJ2-7; 11 nucleotides match TRBD1. Germline-derived CDR1 and CDR2 are MNHEY and SVGAGI. The CDR3 spans 15 residues. The J segment lost 3 bases and the V segment lost 0 bases, leaving 1 base of the junction unmatched. The DNA for the CDR3 is TGTGCCAGCAGTTACTCGGGACAGGGGGGCTACGAGCAGTACTTC. Translated, it gives CASSYSGQGGYEQYF.

V usage is TRBV29-1 and J usage is TRBJ2-1; TRBD2 matches 11 bases. The V gene's germline CDR1 is SQVTM and CDR2 ANQGSEA. The J segment lost 2 bases and the V segment lost 7 bases, leaving 4 bases of the junction unmatched. The CDR3 consists of 14 residues. This CDR3 is CSAPSGRTYNEQFF. The CDR3 region has the DNA TGCAGCGCCCCTAGCGGGAGGACCTACAATGAGCAGTTCTTC.

The chain has TRBV11-3 and TRBJ2-2; 7 nucleotides line up with TRBD1. The germline V gene has CDR1 SGHNT and CDR2 YENEEA. Losses at the gene ends were 5 bases for V and 1 base for J; bases not matched to a gene: 4. This CDR3 contains 15 residues. The CDR3: CASSARDRNTGELFF. DNA for the CDR3: TGTGCCAGCAGCGCACGGGACAGGAACACCGGGGAGCTGTTTTTT.

This chain uses TRBV18 with TRBJ1-1; weak D call: TRBD1 (5 bases). CDR3 length: 12 residues. The germline gives CDR1 KGHSH, CDR2 LQKENI. V was cut by 3 bases and J by 5 bases, with 7 bases left in between. The CDR3 protein is CASSPRTTEAFF. DNA for the CDR3: TGTGCCAGCTCACCCAGGACAACTGAAGCTTTCTTT.

The rearrangement joins TRBV5-4 to TRBJ2-3, with no clear D. The CDR3 sequence is 11 residues long. Trimming took off 0 bases at V and 4 bases at J, with 0 bases between the two ends. The V gene's germline CDR1 is SGHNT and CDR2 YYREEE (reference sequence). CDR3 sequence: CASSLADTQYF. As DNA, the CDR3 is TGTGCCAGCAGCTTGGCAGATACGCAGTATTTT.

The V gene is TRBV25-1, the J gene TRBJ2-5, with 7 positions matching TRBD2. Trimming cost V 4 bases and J 2 bases; bases outside gene matches: 4. The CDR3 is 14 residues long. Per germline, CDR1 MGHDK and CDR2 SYGVNS. DNA for the CDR3: TGTGCCAGCAGTGCCCTAGCGGTGCAAGAGACCCAGTACTTC. Amino acid sequence: CASSALAVQETQYF.

CDR3 region: CASRATGSTYGYTF. In DNA, the CDR3 is TGTGCCAGTAGAGCCACCGGGAGCACCTATGGCTACACCTTC. The chain couples TRBV19 to TRBJ1-2; D ambiguous. Germline assignment: CDR1 LNHDA and CDR2 SQIVND (reference sequence). V was trimmed by 6 bases and J by 4 bases, leaving 15 bases between them. This CDR3 is 14 amino acids long.